This T cell receptor beta chain was observed in a study of spatial heterogeneity in lung cancer. For the study at large: The study consistently detected more beta-chain than alpha-chain sequences. Averaged across combinations, each unique TCR and UMI pairing appeared more than ten times in raw reads, which were uncorrected.

TCR cDNA molecules each carried a unique molecular identifier. From the 5' RACE reads, TCRdb called clonotypes with MiXCR, one entry per CDR3 protein. The table has about 82,000 distinct CDR3 sequences, roughly 12% seen once. The time point was: sample taken at primary tumor resection. No cells were sorted before sequencing. The whole RNA sequenced was extracted from tumor, nontumor lung or frozen PBMC. Patients with untreated early-stage non-small cell lung cancer, numbering roughly 69, were the donors. The CDR3 contains 10 residues. Germline lookup yields CDR1 SQVTM and CDR2 ANQGSEA. V shed 7 bases and J shed 10 bases, with 13 bases lying between them.

The chain employs TRBV29-1 and TRBJ1-1; D is unclear. Sequenced material: PBMCs, taken at surgery. The receptor's source is a male donor with early-stage non-small cell lung cancer. CDR3 amino acids: CSGYGDGAFF. The DNA for the CDR3 is TGCAGCGGGTACGGGGATGGAGCTTTCTTT.